These T cell receptor beta chains were read from a single sample in a study of shared clonotypes between healthy human individuals. Produced via immunoSEQ multiplex PCR; TCRdb's table is partial and in-frame only. This sample yields more than 2 million clones, of which under 97% are seen a single time; approximately 0.13% belongs to the top ten. The sample taken for sequencing was naive CD4+ T cells sorted from blood. The receptor set was obtained from a man in his late teens or twenties in good health. CDR3s include the opening cysteine and the closing phenylalanine or tryptophan. Each record gives: D gene, clone size, J gene, V gene, CDR3 DNA, CDR3 protein. D genes are given only for firm matches. Clone sizes are given selectively: once, few, many, or a class where the clone is expanded.

TRBD1,NA,TRBJ2-2,TRBV9,TGTGCCAGCAGCGTGGGGACAGTTAACACCGGGGAGCTGTTTTTT,CASSVGTVNTGELFF
TRBD1,few,TRBJ1-2,TRBV18,TGTGCCAGCTCACCTCCGGGACAGGGGACCTATGGCTACACCTTC,CASSPPGQGTYGYTF
NA,NA,TRBJ1-2,TRBV27,TGTGCCAGCGGGACGATGGGAGGCTACACCTTC,CASGTMGGYTF
NA,NA,TRBJ1-6,TRBV6-1,TGTGCCAGCAGTGAGCGGGGGTTTCGGAATTCACCCCTCCACTTT,CASSERGFRNSPLHF
NA,once,TRBJ2-3,TRBV28,TGTGCCAGCTCCCCCCCTCGGTCCACTAGCACAGATACGCAGTATTTT,CASSPPRSTSTDTQYF
TRBD1,once,TRBJ1-4,TRBV10-3,TGTGCCATCAACAACAGGGGATTGGGTGAAAAACTGTTTTTT,CAINNRGLGEKLFF
NA,NA,TRBJ2-2,TRBV11-2,TGTGCCAGCAGCTTGTGGGGGGAGCTGTTTTTT,CASSLWGELFF
NA,NA,TRBJ1-3,TRBV19,TGTGCCAGTAGTATCGACGGGAGCTCTGGAAACACCATATATTTT,CASSIDGSSGNTIYF
TRBD1,NA,TRBJ2-1,TRBV5-1,TGCGCCAGCAGCTTGGTTCGTGGGACAGGGTTAATTCCGCGGGGTGAGCAGTTCTTC,CASSLVRGTGLIPRGEQFF
TRBD1,NA,TRBJ1-1,TRBV30,TGTGCCTGGAGCGCCGACCTCTCCGGGACAGTTGTTACGGGAGCTTTCTTT,CAWSADLSGTVVTGAFF
NA,NA,TRBJ1-5,TRBV19,TGTGCCAGTAGTATTGCGGGGATAAGCAATCAGCCCCAGCATTTT,CASSIAGISNQPQHF